This T cell receptor beta chain was obtained from a study of beta chain features in type 1 diabetes. The study's findings and limits: For Type 1 diabetes patients, all four CD4+ subsets carried TCRB CDR3s that were moderately but significantly shorter. VDJ junctions sequenced from type 1 diabetes patients showed fewer insertions and more deletions. For TCRB rearrangement, an influence of HLA type remained unresolved here.

This clone was found a few times. Its specificity is not known. Germline-derived CDR1 and CDR2 are SEHNR and FQNEAQ (reference sequence). This CDR3 is 16 amino acids long. Trimming stripped 1 base from V and 4 bases from J, with 14 bases between. What was sequenced were expressed TCRB transcripts, since all of the isolated RNA had been reverse transcribed. Generated by immunoSEQ multiplex PCR, the TCRdb table keeps only in-frame clones and is missing some. Among about 650,000 clones, around 11% were seen once, and the ten largest hold more than 0.1%. The sample comprised naive CD4+ T cells from blood. This TCR was sampled from a man aged 25 to 40 with type 1 diabetes. The rearrangement links TRBV7-9 to TRBJ1-5; a weak D match, TRBD1 (5 bases). The CDR3 nucleotides read TGTGCCAGCAGCTTAGGAGCAGGGCCCCCTAATCAGCCCCAGCATTTT. It is translated as CASSLGAGPPNQPQHF.